A selection of T cell receptor beta chains follows, all from one sample in a study of blood T cell repertoires in COVID-19. Sequencing was performed with immunoSEQ multiplex PCR; in TCRdb, only in-frame clones are kept and a portion is missing. The sample holds some 100,000 clones, 80% to 90% seen once. Material: peripheral blood. These receptors all stem from a woman in her seventies with acute or convalescent COVID-19. Each CDR3 is given with its conserved first and last residue. D genes are given only for firm matches. Clone size is shown for a subset of rows, as once, few, many or a class of expanded clone.

v_call	clone_size	j_call	d_call	cdr3_nt	cdr3_aa
TRBV18	-	TRBJ2-1	TRBD2	TGTGCCAGCTCCATAGCGGGAGGCGGGGGTGAGCAGTTCTTC	CASSIAGGGGEQFF
TRBV5-1	-	TRBJ2-3	-	TGCGCCAGCAGCTTGGATGGGTGGACCGGGGTAACTAGCACAGATACGCAGTATTTT	CASSLDGWTGVTSTDTQYF
TRBV15	once	TRBJ2-5	-	TGTGCCACCAGCAGAGATACCAGAGCGGAGACCCAGTACTTC	CATSRDTRAETQYF
TRBV19	once	TRBJ2-1	-	TGTGCCAGTAGTGAACAGGGCTATGAGCAGTTCTTC	CASSEQGYEQFF
TRBV11-2	-	TRBJ1-6	TRBD1	TGTGCCAGCAGCTTCTGGACAGGGTTGGATTCACCCCTCCACTTT	CASSFWTGLDSPLHF
TRBV19	-	TRBJ1-2	TRBD1	TGTGCCAGTAGTACCTCGGACAGGGGCGGTGGCTACACCTTC	CASSTSDRGGGYTF
TRBV7-3	-	TRBJ2-1	TRBD1	TGTGCCAGCAGCAAAGGGACAGGGGGCTTGTACAATGAGCAGTTCTTC	CASSKGTGGLYNEQFF
TRBV7-9	-	TRBJ1-1	TRBD1	TGTGCCAGCAGCCCAAGACAGGGGATGAACACTGAAGCTTTCTTT	CASSPRQGMNTEAFF
TRBV24-1	-	TRBJ1-2	-	TGTGCCACCAGTGACTTGACACCGCAGGGTAACTATGGCTACACCTTC	CATSDLTPQGNYGYTF
TRBV28	-	TRBJ1-4	-	TGTGCCAGCAACGGGGAGTTCCGGGGATTACTGTTTTTT	CASNGEFRGLLFF
TRBV18	-	TRBJ2-7	-	TGTGCCAGCGCCCCGGGTAGTAGCGTGACCTACGAGCAGTACTTC	CASAPGSSVTYEQYF
TRBV28	-	TRBJ2-1	-	TGTGCCAGCAAGTATCAGGAGCAGTTCTTC	CASKYQEQFF
TRBV19	-	TRBJ2-5	-	TGTGCCAGTCGCAGGGGTGGGGAGACCCAGTACTTC	CASRRGGETQYF
TRBV28	-	TRBJ1-3	-	TGTGCCAGCAGTTTAAGAGGGTTGGGAAACACCATATATTTT	CASSLRGLGNTIYF
TRBV7-3	few	TRBJ2-2	TRBD1	TGTGCCAGCAGCTTATGGGACAGTACGAACACCGGGGAGCTGTTTTTT	CASSLWDSTNTGELFF
TRBV5-4	-	TRBJ2-7	-	TGTGCCAGCAGCTTTGCAGGGGACGAGCAGTACTTC	CASSFAGDEQYF
TRBV25-1	-	TRBJ1-6	-	TGTGCCAGCAGGGGGGGAAGCTATAATTCACCCCTCCACTTT	CASRGGSYNSPLHF
TRBV6-6	-	TRBJ1-3	-	TGTGCCAGCAGTCGCAGGGGCTCTGGAAACACCATATATTTT	CASSRRGSGNTIYF
TRBV30	-	TRBJ1-3	TRBD1	TGTGCCTGGAGGACAGGGGAGTATTGGGGAAACACCATATATTTT	CAWRTGEYWGNTIYF
TRBV30	-	TRBJ1-1	-	TGTGCCTGGAGCGAATTACACCTGAACACTGAAGCTTTCTTT	CAWSELHLNTEAFF
TRBV6-2/TRBV6-3	-	TRBJ2-7	TRBD1	TGTGCCAGCAGTTACTGGGACAGGGGGTACTACGAGCAGTACTTC	CASSYWDRGYYEQYF
TRBV30	-	TRBJ1-1	-	TGTGCCTGGAGTGTCCAGGGGAGCTCTGAAGCTTTCTTT	CAWSVQGSSEAFF
TRBV7-2	-	TRBJ1-2	-	TGTGCCAGCAGCGATGGGCTACGTAACTATGGCTACACCTTC	CASSDGLRNYGYTF
TRBV28	once	TRBJ2-7	-	TGTGCCATCCTTGCGGGACAGTCAACCTACGAGCAGTACTTC	CAILAGQSTYEQYF
TRBV7-2	-	TRBJ2-1	TRBD2	TGTGCCAGCAGCCCCGGACTAGCGGCGTACAATGAGCAGTTCTTC	CASSPGLAAYNEQFF
TRBV29-1	-	TRBJ2-3	TRBD2	TGCAGCGTCGAACTAGCGGGAGGGCCAAACACAGATACGCAGTATTTT	CSVELAGGPNTDTQYF
TRBV2	-	TRBJ1-5	TRBD1	TGTGCCAGCAGTGACAAGGGACAGGTAGGCCAGCCCCAGCATTTT	CASSDKGQVGQPQHF
TRBV3-1/TRBV3-2	-	TRBJ1-6	-	TGTGCCAGCAGCCAAGGATCAGGGGATAATTCACCCCTCCACTTT	CASSQGSGDNSPLHF
TRBV6-5	-	TRBJ2-1	-	TGTGCCAGCAGTTACTTTGGTGGGGGGACCCCCAATGAGCAGTTCTTC	CASSYFGGGTPNEQFF
TRBV5-1	-	TRBJ1-2	TRBD1	TGCGCCAGCAGCACGGACAGGGATGGCTACACCTTC	CASSTDRDGYTF
TRBV5-1	-	TRBJ1-4	-	TGCGCCAGCAGCCCCCAGGCAACTAATGAAAAACTGTTTTTT	CASSPQATNEKLFF
TRBV28	-	TRBJ2-7	TRBD2	TGTGCCAGCAGTTTATTAACTAGCGGGAGTTCCGAGCAGTACTTC	CASSLLTSGSSEQYF
TRBV20-1	-	TRBJ2-7	-	TGCAGTGCTAGGGCGGGCTACGAGCAGTACTTC	CSARAGYEQYF
TRBV4-1	once	TRBJ2-1	TRBD1	TGCGCCAGCAGCGGGGGACGGACAGGGGGCTCAGGGTACAATGAGCAGTTCTTC	CASSGGRTGGSGYNEQFF
TRBV14	few	TRBJ1-2	-	TGTGCCAGCAGCCAAGGGCCGGGTAGGCCGGATGGCTACACCTTC	CASSQGPGRPDGYTF
TRBV2	few	TRBJ1-5	-	TGTGCCAGCAGAGTCGACGGGAGCAATCAGCCCCAGCATTTT	CASRVDGSNQPQHF
TRBV5-1	-	TRBJ1-2	TRBD1	TGCGCCAGCAGCTCCGGGACAGGAAGCGGTGGGGGCTACACCTTC	CASSSGTGSGGGYTF
TRBV30	-	TRBJ2-1	TRBD2	TGTGCCTGGAGTGTATGGCGGGAGGAGTTCTACAATGAGCAGTTCTTC	CAWSVWREEFYNEQFF
TRBV9	once	TRBJ1-1	TRBD1	TGTGCCAGCAGCGGTAGTCTTCGGGTGGGGGACAGGGCGAACACTGAAGCTTTCTTT	CASSGSLRVGDRANTEAFF